These T cell receptor beta chains were read from a single sample in a study of blood T cell repertoires in COVID-19. The table came from immunoSEQ multiplex PCR; TCRdb's copy has only in-frame clones and leaves some out. Of some 180,000 clones in the sample, 79% were seen once. The material sequenced was PBMCs or T cells enriched from blood (not recorded which). These receptors were collected from a woman between 65 and 79 years old in a cohort exposed to, infected with or recovered from COVID-19 (not recorded which). CDR3s include the opening cysteine and the closing phenylalanine or tryptophan. D genes are given only for firm matches. The size of a clone is reported for some rows only, either as once, few or many, or as a class for expanded clones.

j_call: TRBJ1-1
v_call: TRBV10-3
d_call: .
clone_size: few
cdr3_aa: CAISDRASIFMNTEAFF
cdr3_nt: TGTGCCATCAGTGACAGGGCCTCAATTTTCATGAACACTGAAGCTTTCTTT

j_call: TRBJ2-1
v_call: TRBV7-6
d_call: .
clone_size: .
cdr3_aa: CASSLTGRESYNEQFF
cdr3_nt: TGTGCCAGCAGCTTGACCGGGAGAGAGTCCTACAATGAGCAGTTCTTC

j_call: TRBJ1-1
v_call: TRBV29-1
d_call: TRBD1
clone_size: .
cdr3_aa: CSALTGGDTEAFF
cdr3_nt: TGCAGCGCCCTGACAGGGGGAGACACTGAAGCTTTCTTT

j_call: TRBJ1-2
v_call: TRBV11-2
d_call: .
clone_size: .
cdr3_aa: CASSPWGQESNYGYTF
cdr3_nt: TGTGCCAGCAGCCCTTGGGGCCAAGAGAGTAACTATGGCTACACCTTC

j_call: TRBJ1-1
v_call: TRBV5-4
d_call: .
clone_size: .
cdr3_aa: CASFERSTARSPAFF
cdr3_nt: TGTGCCAGCTTCGAACGCTCGACAGCCCGCTCGCCAGCTTTCTTT

j_call: TRBJ2-1
v_call: TRBV9
d_call: .
clone_size: .
cdr3_aa: CASSPLARRILYEQFF
cdr3_nt: TGTGCCAGCAGCCCGTTAGCGAGGAGGATCTTGTATGAGCAGTTCTTC

j_call: TRBJ2-3
v_call: TRBV7-3
d_call: .
clone_size: .
cdr3_aa: CASSPTRVGTDTQYF
cdr3_nt: TGTGCCAGCAGCCCCACGAGGGTGGGCACAGATACGCAGTATTTT

j_call: TRBJ2-7
v_call: TRBV28
d_call: TRBD2
clone_size: few
cdr3_aa: CASTRSGTSYEQYF
cdr3_nt: TGTGCCAGCACCCGTTCCGGGACTAGCTACGAGCAGTACTTC

j_call: TRBJ2-1
v_call: TRBV7-9
d_call: .
clone_size: .
cdr3_aa: CASSPRGSYEQFF
cdr3_nt: TGTGCCAGCAGCCCCCGGGGAAGCTATGAGCAGTTCTTC

j_call: TRBJ2-7
v_call: TRBV11-2
d_call: TRBD2
clone_size: .
cdr3_aa: CASSQTSGRAYEQYF
cdr3_nt: TGTGCCAGCAGCCAGACTAGCGGGAGGGCATACGAGCAGTACTTC

j_call: TRBJ2-3
v_call: TRBV20-1
d_call: TRBD2
clone_size: .
cdr3_aa: CSAIEREPRTDTQYF
cdr3_nt: TGCAGTGCTATTGAGCGGGAGCCCCGCACAGATACGCAGTATTTT

j_call: TRBJ2-3
v_call: TRBV13
d_call: TRBD1
clone_size: .
cdr3_aa: CASWGQGAEDTQYF
cdr3_nt: TGTGCCAGCTGGGGACAGGGGGCCGAAGATACGCAGTATTTT

j_call: TRBJ1-3
v_call: TRBV7-8
d_call: .
clone_size: .
cdr3_aa: CASSSNQGSWGNTIYF
cdr3_nt: TGTGCCAGCAGCTCGAATCAGGGGTCTTGGGGAAACACCATATATTTT

j_call: TRBJ2-4
v_call: TRBV5-1
d_call: TRBD2
clone_size: few
cdr3_aa: CASSLWSSGSINIQYF
cdr3_nt: TGCGCCAGCAGCTTGTGGTCTAGCGGGAGCATAAACATTCAGTACTTC

j_call: TRBJ2-1
v_call: TRBV7-2
d_call: TRBD2
clone_size: .
cdr3_aa: CASSFLGTSGGYNEQFF
cdr3_nt: TGTGCCAGCAGCTTCCTGGGGACTAGCGGGGGGTACAATGAGCAGTTCTTC

j_call: TRBJ1-1
v_call: TRBV15
d_call: .
clone_size: .
cdr3_aa: CATGARRNTEAFF
cdr3_nt: TGTGCCACCGGGGCCAGGAGAAACACTGAAGCTTTCTTT

j_call: TRBJ1-3
v_call: TRBV18
d_call: .
clone_size: .
cdr3_aa: CASSPVGASGNTIYF
cdr3_nt: TGTGCCAGCTCACCAGTGGGAGCCTCTGGAAACACCATATATTTT

j_call: TRBJ2-7
v_call: TRBV4-2
d_call: TRBD1
clone_size: .
cdr3_aa: CASSLGPTGETYEQYF
cdr3_nt: TGTGCCAGCAGCTTAGGCCCCACAGGGGAGACGTACGAGCAGTACTTC

j_call: TRBJ2-2
v_call: TRBV19
d_call: .
clone_size: few
cdr3_aa: CASRSRVAGELFF
cdr3_nt: TGTGCCAGTAGATCGCGGGTGGCCGGGGAGCTGTTTTTT

j_call: TRBJ1-1
v_call: TRBV6-6
d_call: .
clone_size: .
cdr3_aa: CASSLQQGDTEAFF
cdr3_nt: TGTGCCAGCAGCCTCCAACAGGGCGACACTGAAGCTTTCTTT

j_call: TRBJ1-1
v_call: TRBV19
d_call: .
clone_size: .
cdr3_aa: CASRPSPGVTEAFF
cdr3_nt: TGTGCCTCTAGACCCTCACCCGGGGTGACTGAAGCTTTCTTT

j_call: TRBJ1-1
v_call: TRBV7-9
d_call: .
clone_size: .
cdr3_aa: CASSLRQEDTEAFF
cdr3_nt: TGTGCCAGCAGCTTACGACAGGAGGACACTGAAGCTTTCTTT

j_call: TRBJ2-7
v_call: TRBV6-4
d_call: .
clone_size: .
cdr3_aa: CASSSSRGSRDEQYF
cdr3_nt: TGTGCCAGCAGTTCCTCCAGGGGATCTAGGGACGAGCAGTACTTC

j_call: TRBJ1-2
v_call: TRBV6-5
d_call: .
clone_size: .
cdr3_aa: CASRGSLNYGYTF
cdr3_nt: TGTGCCAGCAGGGGGAGCCTTAACTATGGCTACACCTTC

j_call: TRBJ1-1
v_call: TRBV5-1
d_call: TRBD1
clone_size: .
cdr3_aa: CASSPGTGDSTEAFF
cdr3_nt: TGCGCCAGCAGCCCGGGGACAGGGGATAGTACTGAAGCTTTCTTT

j_call: TRBJ2-3
v_call: TRBV19
d_call: TRBD1
clone_size: .
cdr3_aa: CASSRQGAGDTQYF
cdr3_nt: TGTGCCAGTAGTAGACAGGGGGCGGGGGATACGCAGTATTTT

j_call: TRBJ2-7
v_call: TRBV28
d_call: TRBD2
clone_size: .
cdr3_aa: CASSLSSGNPPYEQYF
cdr3_nt: TGTGCCAGCAGTTTATCCAGCGGGAATCCCCCCTACGAGCAGTACTTC

j_call: TRBJ2-7
v_call: TRBV15
d_call: .
clone_size: .
cdr3_aa: CATSTRLGPYEQYF
cdr3_nt: TGTGCCACCAGCACGAGACTAGGTCCCTACGAGCAGTACTTC

j_call: TRBJ1-3
v_call: TRBV7-9
d_call: .
clone_size: .
cdr3_aa: CASSPGTGTAGNTIYF
cdr3_nt: TGTGCCAGCAGCCCCGGGACCGGGACTGCTGGAAACACCATATATTTT

j_call: TRBJ2-5
v_call: TRBV7-7
d_call: TRBD1
clone_size: .
cdr3_aa: CATSTGGARETQYF
cdr3_nt: TGTGCTACCTCGACAGGGGGCGCGAGGGAGACCCAGTACTTC

j_call: TRBJ2-1
v_call: TRBV27
d_call: .
clone_size: .
cdr3_aa: CASSLRLGRGEQFF
cdr3_nt: TGTGCCAGCAGTTTAAGGTTGGGAAGGGGTGAGCAGTTCTTC

j_call: TRBJ1-2
v_call: TRBV7-2
d_call: .
clone_size: .
cdr3_aa: CASSSIPTRGYGYTF
cdr3_nt: TGTGCCAGCAGCTCCATCCCGACCCGAGGCTATGGCTACACCTTC

j_call: TRBJ2-5
v_call: TRBV4-3
d_call: TRBD2
clone_size: .
cdr3_aa: CASSQGSGRAGETQYF
cdr3_nt: TGCGCCAGCAGCCAAGGGAGCGGGAGGGCCGGAGAGACCCAGTACTTC

j_call: TRBJ2-2
v_call: TRBV30
d_call: .
clone_size: .
cdr3_aa: CAWRGTSNTGELFF
cdr3_nt: TGTGCCTGGAGAGGGACAAGCAACACCGGGGAGCTGTTTTTT

j_call: TRBJ2-1
v_call: TRBV15
d_call: TRBD2
clone_size: .
cdr3_aa: CATSTRDYPTEQFF
cdr3_nt: TGTGCCACCAGCACCCGGGACTATCCAACTGAGCAGTTCTTC

j_call: TRBJ2-2
v_call: TRBV5-1
d_call: .
clone_size: .
cdr3_aa: CASSLRQAPGELFF
cdr3_nt: TGCGCCAGCAGCTTGCGGCAGGCTCCCGGGGAGCTGTTTTTT

j_call: TRBJ2-3
v_call: TRBV27
d_call: TRBD2
clone_size: .
cdr3_aa: CASRTTSGTDTQYF
cdr3_nt: TGTGCCAGCAGAACGACTAGCGGCACAGATACGCAGTATTTT

j_call: TRBJ1-5
v_call: TRBV2
d_call: .
clone_size: .
cdr3_aa: CASSERRGHQPQHF
cdr3_nt: TGTGCCAGCAGTGAGAGGAGGGGTCATCAGCCCCAGCATTTT

j_call: TRBJ2-5
v_call: TRBV5-1
d_call: TRBD1
clone_size: once
cdr3_aa: CASSLAGQDQTQYF
cdr3_nt: TGCGCCAGCAGCTTGGCGGGACAGGACCAGACCCAGTACTTC

j_call: TRBJ1-5
v_call: TRBV24-1
d_call: .
clone_size: many
cdr3_aa: CATDGGGNQPQHF
cdr3_nt: TGTGCCACCGATGGGGGCGGCAATCAGCCCCAGCATTTT

j_call: TRBJ2-7
v_call: TRBV19
d_call: TRBD1
clone_size: few
cdr3_aa: CASSTTGGIYEQYF
cdr3_nt: TGTGCCAGTAGTACCACAGGGGGTATTTACGAGCAGTACTTC

j_call: TRBJ1-6
v_call: TRBV4-1
d_call: .
clone_size: .
cdr3_aa: CASSQAVEGWDSPLHF
cdr3_nt: TGCGCCAGCAGCCAAGCGGTAGAGGGATGGGATTCACCCCTCCACTTT

j_call: TRBJ1-6
v_call: TRBV27
d_call: TRBD1
clone_size: few
cdr3_aa: CASSRQGANNSPLHF
cdr3_nt: TGTGCCAGCAGTCGACAGGGGGCAAATAATTCACCCCTCCACTTT

j_call: TRBJ2-1
v_call: TRBV27
d_call: TRBD2
clone_size: .
cdr3_aa: CASKGLAGGLPYNEQFF
cdr3_nt: TGTGCCAGCAAGGGACTAGCGGGAGGTCTACCCTACAATGAGCAGTTCTTC

j_call: TRBJ1-1
v_call: TRBV2
d_call: TRBD1
clone_size: .
cdr3_aa: CASSGQGGVLAFF
cdr3_nt: TGTGCCAGCAGCGGACAGGGGGGCGTCTTAGCTTTCTTT

j_call: TRBJ1-2
v_call: TRBV6-6
d_call: .
clone_size: .
cdr3_aa: CASFIGPNYGYTF
cdr3_nt: TGTGCCAGCTTCATTGGCCCTAACTATGGCTACACCTTC

j_call: TRBJ2-3
v_call: TRBV10-3
d_call: TRBD2
clone_size: .
cdr3_aa: CAIKLGTSSTDTQYF
cdr3_nt: TGTGCCATCAAACTCGGGACTAGCAGCACAGATACGCAGTATTTT

j_call: TRBJ2-5
v_call: TRBV30
d_call: .
clone_size: .
cdr3_aa: CAWSVLFRETQYF
cdr3_nt: TGTGCCTGGAGTGTACTTTTCCGGGAGACCCAGTACTTC